This paragraph covers one TCR beta chain sequence. The antigen this receptor binds is unknown. A much larger clone differs from this one at a single base, so this may be a read error. This sample was taken from a study of blood T cells in healthy people across ages (dated by TCRdb to 2015 to 2017). Turning to the overall study: In model experiments, roughly one uniquely barcoded TCR beta cDNA molecule per two T cells was captured by template switching. Using the same blood draw, the study looked at two additional independent replicas of 1 million unique cDNA reads for two donors, one aged 18 to 29 and the other aged 80 or older. The study measured age-related changes in TCR beta repertoire diversity using deep sequencing normalized with unique cDNA molecular identifiers. Donors of different ages were randomly distributed across sequencing lanes to avoid experimental bias. Donors were grouped into four age groups: young (average about 15 years), middle-aged (about 38), aged (around 60) and long-lived (approximately 78). What the research found in general, with its limitations: As age increased, observed TCR beta diversity per million T cells dropped in a roughly linear way, and a significant reduction was already evident by age 40. Because profiling used bulk unsorted PBMCs, naive and antigen-experienced compartments could not be compared conclusively. Compared with the aged group, more naive CD4+ T cells, fewer expanded clones and increased TCR diversity were shown by the long-lived group, suggesting age selection. The CMV infection status of donors was not known, potentially confounding age-related changes in expanded clonotypes. There was a strong correlation between observed TCR beta diversity and the percentage of naive T cells measured by flow cytometry. Total diversity estimates from one million sequenced T cells were considered lower bounds and underestimates.

The receptor library was made with 5' RACE. The instrument given in TCRdb is Illumina HiSeq 2500. A second PCR of about 6 to 12 cycles was performed with a sample-barcoded 5' primer and a J-beta primer mix. A unique molecular identifier was introduced onto each TCR beta cDNA molecule by a template-switch 5' adaptor carrying 12 random nucleotides. Each sample yielded at least 2.5 million CDR3-containing paired-end reads. First-strand cDNA was synthesized from all RNA with the Mint cDNA synthesis kit, primed by a TRBC-specific oligonucleotide. Following uracil-DNA glycosylase treatment, all cDNA underwent a first 18-cycle PCR with the universal primers M1SS and BC2_uni_R. In the source study's methods: For normalization, 1 million high-quality reads were randomly selected from each sample, with every read carrying a distinct molecular identifier. Instead of being binned into consensus sequences, reads with shared molecular identifiers were discarded. MiTCR, with a Q25 quality threshold and the strictest error-elimination algorithm, was used for CDR3 identification, clonotype clustering and error correction. A nonparametric unseen species model with Euler transformation was used to estimate a lower bound on total TCR beta diversity. The raw public data were reprocessed by TCRdb itself: fastp quality trimming at Q25, MiXCR clonotype calling, in-frame beta chains only. Here each entry gathers all rows of one CDR3 protein and keeps the most common genes and DNA. The V and J calls, along with clone size, are taken from TCRdb and not from the paper's own processing. The sample includes 1.6 million or so distinct CDR3 sequences, with roughly a third observed a single time. The top ten hold approximately 10% of the sample.

Systemically healthy Caucasian individuals from Russia, some 38 in total and aged about 6 to 100 years, were included as donors. Around 10 milliliters of peripheral blood were drawn from each donor into EDTA-treated Vacutainer tubes. Ficoll-Paque density-gradient centrifugation was used to isolate PBMCs, with at least 7 million per sample. Total RNA was extracted from PBMCs with Trizol reagent, with at least 5.5 micrograms obtained per sample. Naive CD45RAhigh/CD27high T cell percentages were measured by flow cytometry on a PBMC aliquot from every donor. The receptor comes from a woman aged 25 to 39 in good health. The sequencing input was blood.

The CDR3 region: CASSQGAGENYDYTF. The DNA sequence reads TGCGCCAGCAGCCAAGGGGCAGGGGAAAACTATGACTACACCTTC. The chain is encoded by TRBV4-1 joined to TRBJ1-2; TRBD1 is perhaps the D gene, given 6 matching bases. The germline V gene yields MGHRA for CDR1 and YSYEKL for CDR2. The CDR3 has 15 amino acids, counting the end cysteine and phenylalanine. The kept DNA is CDR3 alone, 45 bases in frame from the first base.